This T cell receptor beta chain derives from a study of T-cell memory formation after mild COVID-19. As for the study in general: TCR clusters mostly belonged to single donors.

Using its own MiXCR run on the 5' RACE reads, TCRdb lists one record per CDR3 protein. The repertoire holds over 10,000 distinct CDR3 sequences, with 13% to 15% as singletons. CDR1 and CDR2 from the germline V gene are LGHDT and YNNKEL (reference sequence). The CDR3 is made up of 17 amino acids. V lost 2 bases, J lost 3 bases, and 6 bases stayed unmatched. Study findings and constraints: CD4/CD8 balance held among clones contracting day 15 to 85, and later expanders leaned CD4+. Chiefly within CM and EM were the contracting CD4+ clones; CD8+ ones were within EMRA. Several responding clones turned up in pre-infection memory, indicating that cross-reactive memory may have taken part.

This clonotype was observed a few times. Antigen unknown. The sequence was obtained from a man aged 18 to 29 who had mild COVID-19 (a few samples of this study predate the infection). Cell type and time point are not known. The J gene is TRBJ1-6, the V gene TRBV3-1, with TRBD1 matching 8 bases. Sequenced material: PBMCs or a T cell subset sorted from them (not recorded which). The CDR3 is CASSQTMTGVYNSPLHF. CDR3 sequence (DNA): TGTGCCAGCAGCCAAACCATGACAGGGGTCTATAATTCACCCCTCCACTTT.